What follows are 24 T cell receptor beta chains derived from one specimen sequenced in a study of T cells in Graves' hyperthyroidism and ophthalmopathy. Authors of the study amplified TCR beta CDR3 regions from RNA transcripts. HTBI primers were used for first-round RT-PCR of the TCR CDR3. TCRdb called the multiplex PCR reads again in MiXCR, with one record for every CDR3 protein. The sample holds approximately 590,000 distinct CDR3 sequences, about a sixth seen once. Sequenced: blood. The receptor source for this set is a woman aged 25 to 39 with Graves' hyperthyroidism.

The table lists this clonotype with many counts. V is TRBV7-9 and J is TRBJ1-1, with 9 bases aligning to TRBD1. This CDR3 spans 14 amino acids. The germline gives CDR1 SEHNR, CDR2 FQNEAQ (reference sequence). Trimming cost V 7 bases and J 4 bases; bases outside gene matches: 7. CDR3 nucleotide sequence: TGTGCCAGCACTACACAGGGGGCAAGCACTGAAGCTTTCTTT. Amino acid sequence: CASTTQGASTEAFF.

The V call is TRBV9, the J call TRBJ2-2, with 7 positions matching TRBD2. V was clipped by 0 bases and J by 4 bases; unmatched bases: 6. The V gene's germline CDR1 is SGDLS and CDR2 YYNGEE. CDR3 length: 16 amino acids. CDR3 region: CASSVVLAGSTGELFF. CDR3 in DNA: TGTGCCAGCAGCGTAGTATTAGCGGGCTCCACCGGGGAGCTGTTTTTT.

Ten or more counts support this clonotype. The rearrangement links TRBV13 to TRBJ2-3, with 13 bases fitting TRBD2. CDR1 PRHDT and CDR2 FYEKMQ come from the germline V gene (reference sequence). The V and J ends lost 4 bases and 2 bases, in that order; junction bases with no gene match: 9. The CDR3 spans 18 residues. CDR3 DNA: TGTGCCAGCAGCTCCGATCTCGGGACTAGCGGGACCACAGATACGCAGTATTTT. This gives the protein CASSSDLGTSGTTDTQYF.

This clonotype appeared many times. This chain connects TRBV12-3 or TRBV12-4 to TRBJ1-2; 7 nucleotides align to TRBD1. This CDR3 has 13 residues. V dropped 4 bases and J dropped 4; count of bases not matched to a gene: 3. The CDR3 nucleotides read TGTGCCAGCAGTTCTTGGGACAGCTATGGCTACACCTTC. Translation: CASSSWDSYGYTF.

This clonotype showed up many times. CDR3 nucleotide sequence: TGTGCCAGCAGCTCAGAAAACAGGAAAACAGATACGCAGTATTTT. Its translation: CASSSENRKTDTQYF. The gene calls are TRBV7-9 and TRBJ2-3; D may be TRBD1 (5 bases). CDR3 length: 15 residues. Germline values: CDR1 SEHNR, CDR2 FQNEAQ (reference sequence). V was trimmed by 4 bases and J by 3 bases, leaving 14 bases between them.

In its sample, this clonotype was seen many times. V and J are TRBV7-2 and TRBJ2-3, with TRBD2 as a possible D gene (5 bases). Germline assignment: CDR1 SGHTA and CDR2 FQGNSA. The length of the CDR3 is 14 residues. The V gene lost 3 bases and the J gene lost 7 bases, with 14 bases spanning the gap. CDR3 residues: CASSFTIRGYTQYF. The CDR3 DNA reads as TGTGCCAGCAGCTTCACTATTCGGGGATATACGCAGTATTTT.

This chain links TRBV12-3 or TRBV12-4 with TRBJ1-1; the D gene is possibly TRBD1 (6 bases). This CDR3 has 12 residues. The V end lost 6 bases, the J end lost 11 bases, and 16 bases lay between the germline ends. The CDR3, as DNA: TGTGCCAGCAGACAGGGACTTAAGAAGGCTTTCTTT. As protein: CASRQGLKKAFF.

This clonotype was recorded a few times. This chain joins TRBV12-3 or TRBV12-4 and TRBJ2-2; D uncertain. The CDR3 consists of 13 residues. Trimming cost V 5 bases and J 7 bases, with 11 bases left between them. The chain's CDR3 is CASSPIEVGELFF. The DNA of the CDR3 is TGTGCCAGCAGTCCTATAGAGGTCGGGGAGCTGTTTTTT.

In the case of this clonotype: This may be a read error: a much more frequent sequence differs by one nucleotide. CDR3 loop: CSAVSVSQETQYF. CDR3 nucleotide sequence: TGCAGTGCTGTTAGCGTATCCCAAGAGACCCAGTACTTC. V gene TRBV20-1 combines with J gene TRBJ2-5; tentatively, D is TRBD2 (5 bases). The length of the CDR3 is 13 residues. Trimming took 5 bases from V and 1 from J, leaving 11 bases between them. The germline V gene has CDR1 DFQATT and CDR2 SNEGSKA (reference sequence).

The V gene is TRBV10-3, the J gene TRBJ2-3, with 10 bases that match TRBD2. The V gene's germline CDR1 is ENHRY and CDR2 SYGVKD. V gave up 3 bases and J gave up 6 bases; unmatched junction bases: 6. The CDR3 is 15 residues long. The CDR3 DNA is TGTGCCATCAGTGATCTAGCGGGGGCTGTGGATACGCAGTATTTT. This translates into CAISDLAGAVDTQYF.

In this sample, this clonotype turned up many times. The CDR3 DNA is TGTGCCAGCAGCCCCGCGGACGGTACCTTTCAGTACTTC. The encoded protein is CASSPADGTFQYF. The V call is TRBV7-9, the J call TRBJ2-4; D is unclear. This CDR3 is built from 13 residues. Deletions cut 5 bases from V and 11 bases from J, with 16 bases between. Germline CDR1 and CDR2: SEHNR and FQNEAQ (reference sequence).

This clonotype showed up many times. V usage is TRBV11-2 and J usage is TRBJ2-1; possibly TRBD1 for D (5 bases). The germline V gene encodes CDR1 SGHAT and CDR2 FQNNGV. V lost 5 bases and J lost 9, with 14 bases in between. The CDR3 is 13 residues long. The CDR3 nucleotides are TGTGCCAGCAGCACACCGCAGGGCACTGAGCAGTTCTTC. It is translated as CASSTPQGTEQFF.

This clonotype was counted ten times or more. The J gene is TRBJ2-5, the V gene TRBV30; 10 nucleotides line up with TRBD1. CDR3 length: 16 residues. CDR1 and CDR2 (germline): GTSNPN, SVGIG (reference sequence). V trimming: 6 bases; J trimming: 4 bases; junction bases outside the gene matches: 14. CDR3 DNA sequence: TGTGCCTGCGCCTTACCGGGACAGGGGTTAGGAGAGACCCAGTACTTC. It is translated as CACALPGQGLGETQYF.

The V call is TRBV6-5, the J call TRBJ2-5, with D possibly TRBD2 on 6 matching bases. The CDR3 runs to 15 residues. CDR1 is MNHEY, CDR2 SVGAGI, per germline. The V gene lost 2 bases and the J gene lost 1 base, with 11 bases spanning the gap. CDR3 sequence reads: CASSYQGAGQETQYF. In DNA, the CDR3 is TGTGCCAGCAGTTACCAGGGAGCGGGCCAAGAGACCCAGTACTTC.

As to this clonotype: This sequence is one base from a far larger clone and is likely a read error. The rearrangement joins TRBV2 to TRBJ1-1; the match to TRBD1 covers 7 bases. This CDR3 has 11 residues. CDR1 is SNHLY, CDR2 FYNNEI, per germline. Written as DNA, the CDR3 is TGTGCCAGCAGAGGGGGCACTGAAGCTTCCTTT. This gives the protein CASRGGTEASF.

This clonotype was observed a handful of times. The chain is built from TRBV3-1 and TRBJ2-6; D may be TRBD1 (5 bases). V was trimmed by 0 bases and J by 2 bases, leaving 8 bases between them. Germline V lookup: CDR1 LGHDT, CDR2 YNNKEL (reference sequence). The CDR3 has 16 residues. CDR3 bases: TGTGCCAGCAGCCAAGACTGGGGCGCTGGGGCCAACGTCCTGACTTTC. Translating it yields CASSQDWGAGANVLTF.

This clonotype was counted at least ten times. This sequence joins TRBV6-1 and TRBJ1-1; 9 bases align to TRBD1. CDR1 is MNHNS, CDR2 SASEGT, per germline. The CDR3 loop spans 15 amino acids. The V segment lost 6 bases and the J segment 7 bases; nucleotides outside the gene matches: 12. The CDR3 is CASRQGAQGSDEAFF. Here the CDR3 DNA reads TGTGCCAGCAGACAGGGGGCGCAAGGCTCTGATGAAGCTTTCTTT.

CDR3: CASSLEQYNSPLHF. The DNA of the CDR3 is TGCGCCAGCAGCTTGGAACAATATAATTCACCCCTCCACTTT. The chain uses TRBV5-1 and TRBJ1-6; no firm D call. The CDR3 has 14 amino acids. V lost 0 bases, J lost 4 bases, and 5 bases lay in between. Germline CDR1 is SGHRS and CDR2 is YFSETQ.

Ten or more counts support this clonotype. The rearrangement joins TRBV11-3 to TRBJ2-1; TRBD2 is a possible D gene (6 bases). V dropped 1 base and J dropped 4 bases, with 14 bases sitting between them. CDR1 is SGHNT and CDR2 is YENEEA in the germline V gene. CDR3 length: 16 amino acids. As DNA, the CDR3 is TGTGCCAGCAGCTTAGTTGGAGGGGCCCCTTACAATGAGCAGTTCTTC. It yields the protein CASSLVGGAPYNEQFF.

This clonotype was recorded at least ten times. The CDR3 sequence is CATEGKSTDTQYF. DNA for the CDR3: TGTGCCACCGAAGGGAAATCCACAGATACGCAGTATTTT. The chain links TRBV24-1 to TRBJ2-3; D not resolved. Germline V gene sequence: CDR1 KGHDR, CDR2 SFDVKD. The V and J ends lost 9 bases and 2 bases respectively, with 11 bases between them. CDR3 length: 13 amino acids.

In DNA, the CDR3 is TGTGCCAGTAGCCCCCCAGGGGGCGGGGGGAGCAATCAGCCCCAGCATTTT. Its protein is CASSPPGGGGSNQPQHF. The chain joins TRBV19 to TRBJ1-5; 8 nucleotides match TRBD1. CDR3 length equals 17 residues. The J segment lost 1 base and the V segment lost 6 bases, leaving 11 bases of the junction unmatched. The germline gives CDR1 LNHDA, CDR2 SQIVND (reference sequence).

Many counts were recorded for this clonotype. The V call is TRBV5-1, the J call TRBJ2-7; D call uncertain. Germline-derived CDR1 and CDR2 are SGHRS and YFSETQ. The length of the CDR3 is 17 residues. With 4 bases removed from V and 0 bases from J, the gap between germline ends came to 20 bases. The CDR3 nucleotides read TGCGCCAGCAGCGGTCCCGCCGAGCTATCCAGCTCCTACGAGCAGTACTTC. Amino acids: CASSGPAELSSSYEQYF.

This clonotype was observed many times. The chain has TRBV6-1 and TRBJ2-1; D is possibly TRBD1 (6 bases). Trimming took off 6 bases at V and 6 bases at J, with 9 bases between the two ends. This CDR3 spans 12 amino acids. CDR1 and CDR2 from the germline V gene are MNHNS and SASEGT. CDR3 residues: CASRNRANEQFF. CDR3 DNA: TGTGCCAGCAGAAACAGGGCCAATGAGCAGTTCTTC.

This chain joins TRBV5-1 and TRBJ2-1; the match to TRBD2 covers 9 bases. V shed 4 bases, J shed 7 bases, and the junction held 9 bases outside the gene matches. The CDR3 runs 15 residues. CDR1 SGHRS and CDR2 YFSETQ come from the germline V gene. CDR3 coding DNA: TGCGCCAGCAGCACAGCGGGAGGTGGTGTGAATGAGCAGTTCTTC. Translated, it gives CASSTAGGGVNEQFF.